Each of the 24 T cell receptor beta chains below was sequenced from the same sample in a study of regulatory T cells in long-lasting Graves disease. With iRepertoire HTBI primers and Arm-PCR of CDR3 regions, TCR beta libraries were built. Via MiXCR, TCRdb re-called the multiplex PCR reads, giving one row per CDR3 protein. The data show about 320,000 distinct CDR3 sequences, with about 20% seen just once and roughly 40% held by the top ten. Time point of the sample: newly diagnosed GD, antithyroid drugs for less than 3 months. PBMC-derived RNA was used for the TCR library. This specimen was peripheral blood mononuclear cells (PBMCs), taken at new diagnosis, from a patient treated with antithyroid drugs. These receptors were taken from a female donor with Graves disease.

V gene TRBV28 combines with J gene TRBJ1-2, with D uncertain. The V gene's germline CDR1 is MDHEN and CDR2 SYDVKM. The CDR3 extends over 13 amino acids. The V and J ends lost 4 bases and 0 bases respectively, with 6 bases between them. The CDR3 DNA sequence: TGTGCCAGCAGTTCCGTGGCTAACTATGGCTACACCTTC. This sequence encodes CASSSVANYGYTF.

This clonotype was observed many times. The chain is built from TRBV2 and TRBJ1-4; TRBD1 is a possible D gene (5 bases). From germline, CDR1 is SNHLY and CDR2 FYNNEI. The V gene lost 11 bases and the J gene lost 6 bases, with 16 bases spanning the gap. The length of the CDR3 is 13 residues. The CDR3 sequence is CAGLFGADEKLFF. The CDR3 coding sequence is TGTGCCGGACTCTTCGGGGCGGATGAAAAACTGTTTTTT.

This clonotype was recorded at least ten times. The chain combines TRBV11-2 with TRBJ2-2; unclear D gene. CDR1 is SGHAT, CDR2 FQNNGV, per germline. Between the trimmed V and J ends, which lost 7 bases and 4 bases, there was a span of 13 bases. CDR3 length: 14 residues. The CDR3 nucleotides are TGTGCCAGCACCCAGACGGCCAGCACCGGGGAGCTGTTTTTT. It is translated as CASTQTASTGELFF.

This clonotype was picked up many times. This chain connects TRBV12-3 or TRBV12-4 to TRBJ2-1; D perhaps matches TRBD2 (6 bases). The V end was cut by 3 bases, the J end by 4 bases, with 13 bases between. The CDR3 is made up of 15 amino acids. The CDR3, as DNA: TGTGCCAGCAGTTTCATTCGGGGGAGATACAATGAGCAGTTCTTC. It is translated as CASSFIRGRYNEQFF.

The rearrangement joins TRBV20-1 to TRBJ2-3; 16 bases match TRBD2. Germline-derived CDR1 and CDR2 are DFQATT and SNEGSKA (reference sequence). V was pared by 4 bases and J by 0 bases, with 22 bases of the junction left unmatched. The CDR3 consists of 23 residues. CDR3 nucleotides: TGCAGTGCTAACCCCTTATTACCGGGACTAGCGGGAGGGCCTCGGCTTAGCACAGATACGCAGTATTTT. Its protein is CSANPLLPGLAGGPRLSTDTQYF.

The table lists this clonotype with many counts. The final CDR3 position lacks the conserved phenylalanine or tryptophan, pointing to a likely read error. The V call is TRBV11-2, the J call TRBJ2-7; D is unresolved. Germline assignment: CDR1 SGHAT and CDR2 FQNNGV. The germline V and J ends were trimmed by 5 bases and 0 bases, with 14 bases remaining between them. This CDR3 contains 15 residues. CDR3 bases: TGTGCCAGCAGCCATTCTGGGATTTACTCCTACGAGCAGTACCTC. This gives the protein CASSHSGIYSYEQYL.

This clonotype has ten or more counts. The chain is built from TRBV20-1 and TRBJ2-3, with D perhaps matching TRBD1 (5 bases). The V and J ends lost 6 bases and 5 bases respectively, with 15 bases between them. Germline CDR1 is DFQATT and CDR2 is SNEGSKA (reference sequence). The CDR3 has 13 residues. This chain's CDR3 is CSATLGAGDTQYF. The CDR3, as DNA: TGCAGTGCAACCCTAGGGGCCGGAGATACGCAGTATTTT.

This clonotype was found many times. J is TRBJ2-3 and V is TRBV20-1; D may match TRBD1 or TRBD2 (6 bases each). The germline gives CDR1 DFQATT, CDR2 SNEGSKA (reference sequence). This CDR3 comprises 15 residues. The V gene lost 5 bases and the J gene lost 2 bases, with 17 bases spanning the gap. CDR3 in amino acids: CSASNGGSNTDTQYF. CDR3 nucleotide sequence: TGCAGTGCTTCCAACGGGGGCTCAAACACAGATACGCAGTATTTT.

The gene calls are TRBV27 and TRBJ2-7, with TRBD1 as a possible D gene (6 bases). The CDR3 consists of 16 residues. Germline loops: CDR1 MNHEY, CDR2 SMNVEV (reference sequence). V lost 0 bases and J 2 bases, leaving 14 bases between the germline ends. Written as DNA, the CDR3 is TGTGCCAGCAGTTTATCGATCGGGACACGAACCTACGAGCAGTACTTC. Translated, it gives CASSLSIGTRTYEQYF.

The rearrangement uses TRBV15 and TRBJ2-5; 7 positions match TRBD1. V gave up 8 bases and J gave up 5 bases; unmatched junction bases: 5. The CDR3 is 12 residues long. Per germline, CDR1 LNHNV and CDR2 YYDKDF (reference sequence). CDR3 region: CATQGVFETQYF. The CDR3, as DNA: TGTGCCACCCAGGGGGTATTTGAGACCCAGTACTTC.

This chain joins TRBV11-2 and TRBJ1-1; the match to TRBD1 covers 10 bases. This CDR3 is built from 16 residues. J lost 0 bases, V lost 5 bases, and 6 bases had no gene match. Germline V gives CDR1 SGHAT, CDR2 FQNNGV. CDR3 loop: CASSPEDRGMNTEAFF. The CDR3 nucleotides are TGTGCCAGCAGCCCAGAGGACAGGGGGATGAACACTGAAGCTTTCTTT. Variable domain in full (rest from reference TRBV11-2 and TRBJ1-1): EAGVAQSPRYKIIEKRQSVAFWCNPISGHATLYWYQQILGQGPKLLIQFQNNGVVDDSQLPKDRFSAERLKGVDSTLKIQPAKLEDSAVYLCASSPEDRGMNTEAFFGQGTRLTVV.

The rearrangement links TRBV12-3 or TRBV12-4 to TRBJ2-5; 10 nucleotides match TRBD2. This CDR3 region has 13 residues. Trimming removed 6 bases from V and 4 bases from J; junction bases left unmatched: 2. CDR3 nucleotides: TGTGCCAGCAGATGGACTAGCGGAGAGACCCAGTACTTC. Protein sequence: CASRWTSGETQYF.

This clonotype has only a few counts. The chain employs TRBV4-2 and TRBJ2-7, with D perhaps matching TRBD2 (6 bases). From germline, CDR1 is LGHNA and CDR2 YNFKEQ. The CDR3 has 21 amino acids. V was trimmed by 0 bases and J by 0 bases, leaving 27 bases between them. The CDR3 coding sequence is TGTGCCAGCAGCCAAGAAGGCTGGTGGCGGGACGACTCCCGGAGCTCCTACGAGCAGTACTTC. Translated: CASSQEGWWRDDSRSSYEQYF.

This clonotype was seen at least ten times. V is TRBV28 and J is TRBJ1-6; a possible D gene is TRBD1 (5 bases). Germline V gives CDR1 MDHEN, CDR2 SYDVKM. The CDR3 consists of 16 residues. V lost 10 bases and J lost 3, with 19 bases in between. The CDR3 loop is CATYPGGRDYNSPLHF. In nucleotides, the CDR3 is TGTGCCACCTACCCGGGGGGGAGGGACTATAATTCACCCCTCCACTTT.

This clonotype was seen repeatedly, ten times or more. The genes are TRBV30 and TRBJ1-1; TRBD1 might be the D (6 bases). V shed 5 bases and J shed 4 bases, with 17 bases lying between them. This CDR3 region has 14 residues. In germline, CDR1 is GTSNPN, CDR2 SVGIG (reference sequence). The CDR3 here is CAWESTGVGTEAFF. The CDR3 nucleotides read TGTGCCTGGGAATCGACAGGCGTCGGCACTGAAGCTTTCTTT.

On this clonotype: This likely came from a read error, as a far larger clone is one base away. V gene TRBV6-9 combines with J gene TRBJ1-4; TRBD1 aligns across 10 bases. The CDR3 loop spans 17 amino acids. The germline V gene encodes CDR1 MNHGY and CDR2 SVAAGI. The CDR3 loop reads CAGSYGTGAGNNEKLFF. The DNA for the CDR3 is TGTGCCGGCAGTTACGGGACAGGGGCTGGGAATAATGAAAAACTGTTTTTT.

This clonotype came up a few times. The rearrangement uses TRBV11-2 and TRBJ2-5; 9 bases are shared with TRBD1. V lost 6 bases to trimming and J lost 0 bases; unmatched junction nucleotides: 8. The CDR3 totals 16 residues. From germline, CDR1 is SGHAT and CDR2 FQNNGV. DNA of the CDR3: TGTGCCAGCAGGGGGACAGGGTCTCACTACCAAGAGACCCAGTACTTC. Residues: CASRGTGSHYQETQYF. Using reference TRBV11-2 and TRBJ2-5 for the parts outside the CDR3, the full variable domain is EAGVAQSPRYKIIEKRQSVAFWCNPISGHATLYWYQQILGQGPKLLIQFQNNGVVDDSQLPKDRFSAERLKGVDSTLKIQPAKLEDSAVYLCASRGTGSHYQETQYFGPGTRLLVL.

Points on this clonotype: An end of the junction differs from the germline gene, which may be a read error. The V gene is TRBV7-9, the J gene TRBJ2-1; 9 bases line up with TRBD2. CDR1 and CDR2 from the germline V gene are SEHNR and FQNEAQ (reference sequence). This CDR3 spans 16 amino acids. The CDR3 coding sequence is TGCGCCAGCAGCTTGGGGGCTAGCGGGATCTACAATGAGCAGTTCTTC. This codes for CASSLGASGIYNEQFF.

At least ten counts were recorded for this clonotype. In nucleotides, the CDR3 is TGTGCCAGCAGCCGGAACCGGGAGACCCAGTACTTC. Amino acid sequence: CASSRNRETQYF. The chain links TRBV27 to TRBJ2-5; D is uncertain. The CDR3 has 12 residues. Looked up from germline, CDR1 is MNHEY and CDR2 is SMNVEV (reference sequence). Trimming left V 6 bases short and J 5 bases short, with 10 bases between.

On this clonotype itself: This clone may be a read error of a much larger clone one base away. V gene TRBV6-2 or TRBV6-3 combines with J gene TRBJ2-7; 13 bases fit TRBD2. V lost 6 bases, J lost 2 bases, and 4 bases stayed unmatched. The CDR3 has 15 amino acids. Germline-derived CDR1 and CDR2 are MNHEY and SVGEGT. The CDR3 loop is CASRRGLAGAYEQYF. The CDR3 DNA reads TGTGCCAGCAGGAGAGGACTAGCGGGAGCCTACGAGCAGTACTTC.

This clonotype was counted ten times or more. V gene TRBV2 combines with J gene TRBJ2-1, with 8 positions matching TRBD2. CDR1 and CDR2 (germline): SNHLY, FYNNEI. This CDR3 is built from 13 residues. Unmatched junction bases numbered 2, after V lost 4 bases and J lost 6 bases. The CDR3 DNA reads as TGTGCCAGCAGTGGACTAGCGAGCAATGAGCAGTTCTTC. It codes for CASSGLASNEQFF.

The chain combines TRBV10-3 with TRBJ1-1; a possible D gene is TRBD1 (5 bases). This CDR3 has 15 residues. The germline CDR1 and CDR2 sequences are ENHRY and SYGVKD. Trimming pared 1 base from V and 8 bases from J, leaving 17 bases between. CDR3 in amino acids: CAISEFSGTSQEAFF. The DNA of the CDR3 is TGTGCCATCAGTGAGTTCTCCGGGACTTCTCAGGAAGCTTTCTTT.

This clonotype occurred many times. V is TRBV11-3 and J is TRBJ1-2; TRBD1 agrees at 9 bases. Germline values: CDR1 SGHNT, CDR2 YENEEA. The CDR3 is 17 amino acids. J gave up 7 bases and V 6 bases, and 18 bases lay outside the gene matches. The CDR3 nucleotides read TGTGCCAGCAGTCTCGAGGAGTTCCGGGACAGGGAGGGTGGCTACACCTTC. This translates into CASSLEEFRDREGGYTF.

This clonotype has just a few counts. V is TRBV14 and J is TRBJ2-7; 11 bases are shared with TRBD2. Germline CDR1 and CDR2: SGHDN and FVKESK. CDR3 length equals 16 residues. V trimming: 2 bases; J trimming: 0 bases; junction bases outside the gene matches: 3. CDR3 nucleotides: TGTGCCAGCAGCCAAAGACTAGCGGGGAACTCCTACGAGCAGTACTTC. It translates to CASSQRLAGNSYEQYF. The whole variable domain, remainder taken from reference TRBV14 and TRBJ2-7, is EAGVTQFPSHSVIEKGQTVTLRCDPISGHDNLYWYRRVMGKEIKFLLHFVKESKQDESGMPNNRFLAERTGGTYSTLKVQPAELEDSGVYFCASSQRLAGNSYEQYFGPGTRLTVT.